One sample yielded the 20 T cell receptor beta chains listed below, sequenced in a study of tumor and adjacent non-tumor tissue in lung cancer. TCRbeta libraries were built with three rounds of nested PCR, modified from ARM-PCR. TCRdb re-called the multiplex PCR reads through MiXCR, storing one row per CDR3 protein. Seen here are 200,000 to 250,000 distinct CDR3 sequences, 71% observed once, and the top ten hold under 30%. This sample's RNA came from whole unsorted tissue. Sequenced input: lung tumor tissue. All receptors come from a man aged 55 to 70 with non-small cell lung cancer.

In regard to this clonotype: Given a much more abundant clone one base away, this may be a read error. This chain joins TRBV12-3 or TRBV12-4 and TRBJ2-4; TRBD1 matches at 10 bases. J gave up 15 bases and V 6 bases, and 17 bases lay outside the gene matches. The CDR3 spans 15 residues. The CDR3: CASRPDKFGTGEVYF. The DNA of the CDR3 is TGTGCCAGCAGACCTGACAAATTTGGGACAGGGGAGGTGTACTTC.

The V call is TRBV4-2, the J call TRBJ2-3, with TRBD2 matching over 12 bases. J gave up 4 bases and V 0 bases, and 5 bases lay outside the gene matches. Looked up from germline, CDR1 is LGHNA and CDR2 is YNFKEQ. CDR3 length: 17 residues. DNA of the CDR3: TGTGCCAGCAGCCAAGATACGACTAGCGGGGGTGCAGATACGCAGTATTTT. Residues: CASSQDTTSGGADTQYF.

This clonotype was recorded only once. The chain recombines TRBV28 with TRBJ2-7; D may correspond to TRBD1 or TRBD2 (5 bases each). Trimming took 3 bases from V and 3 from J, leaving 15 bases between them. The CDR3 is 15 residues long. Germline V gene data show CDR1 as MDHEN and CDR2 as SYDVKM. CDR3 DNA sequence: TGTGCCAGCAGTTTGGATCCCAGGGACGGCTACGAGCAGTACTTC. Its translation: CASSLDPRDGYEQYF.

As concerns this clonotype: This may be a read error: a much more frequent sequence differs by one nucleotide. The missing conserved phenylalanine or tryptophan at the end of this CDR3 makes a read error likely. The chain uses TRBV6-5 and TRBJ1-6; no clear D gene. The germline V and J ends were trimmed by 6 bases and 7 bases, with 13 bases remaining between them. This CDR3 spans 14 amino acids. Germline assignment: CDR1 MNHEY and CDR2 SVGAGI. CDR3 sequence (DNA): TGTGCCAGCAGGTCCACCGGGATGAATTCACCCCTCCACTGT. Protein: CASRSTGMNSPLHC.

Note on this clonotype: Compared with germline, one end of the junction differs, possibly owing to a read error. The V and J genes are TRBV6-6 and TRBJ1-6; the match to TRBD1 covers 7 bases. The CDR3 length is 14 residues. CDR1 is MNHNY, CDR2 SVGAGI, per germline (reference sequence). The CDR3 is CASSYKGAESPLHF. CDR3 DNA sequence: TGTGCCAGCAGTTACAAGGGGGCAGAATCACCACTCCACTTT.

This clonotype turned up a few times. The V call is TRBV30, the J call TRBJ1-4; 11 nucleotides agree with TRBD1. Trimming took 2 bases from V and 16 from J; bases not matched to a gene: 6. Germline-derived CDR1 and CDR2 are GTSNPN and SVGIG (reference sequence). This CDR3 comprises 12 residues. The CDR3 DNA sequence: TGTGCCTGGAGTTTACGGACAGGGGGCGCGTTTTTT. This gives the protein CAWSLRTGGAFF.

A remark on this clonotype: Being one base from a much bigger clone, this may be a read error. The chain uses TRBV20-1 and TRBJ2-5; D might be TRBD1 or TRBD2, each matching 5 bases. The CDR3 runs to 13 residues. The germline gives CDR1 DFQATT, CDR2 SNEGSKA (reference sequence). CDR3 protein: CSARGETQETQYF. CDR3 DNA sequence: TGCAGTGCAAGAGGGGAGACCCAAGAGACCCAGTACTTC.

On this clonotype itself: The junction differs from germline at one of its ends, possibly a read error. The CDR3 sequence: CASSLSSSTDMQRF. The CDR3 coding sequence is TGTGCCAGCAGCTTGAGTAGTAGCACAGATATGCAGCGTTTT. V usage is TRBV5-6 and J usage is TRBJ2-3; D is undetermined. Germline CDR1 SGHDT, CDR2 YYEEEE. This CDR3 is 14 amino acids long. The variable domain in full, completed from reference TRBV5-6 and TRBJ2-3, reads DAGVTQSPTHLIKTRGQQVTLRCSPKSGHDTVSWYQQALGQGPQFIFQYYEEEERQRGNFPDRFSGHQFPNYSSELNVNALLLGDSALYLCASSLSSSTDMQRFGPGTRLTVL.

In its sample, this clonotype was seen many times. The V and J genes are TRBV20-1 and TRBJ1-6, with D maybe TRBD1 (6 bases). Germline loops: CDR1 DFQATT, CDR2 SNEGSKA (reference sequence). The CDR3 consists of 15 residues. Trimming took off 3 bases at V and 6 bases at J, with 15 bases between the two ends. The CDR3 DNA reads as TGCAGTGCTAGTCGACAGGACCACTTTAATTCACCCCTCCACTTT. Translating it yields CSASRQDHFNSPLHF.

Many counts were recorded for this clonotype. This rearrangement joins TRBV6-6 to TRBJ1-6; the match to TRBD1 covers 10 bases. The junction had 3 bases not matched to a gene; V was cut back by 7 bases and J by 6 bases. Germline V gives CDR1 MNHNY, CDR2 SVGAGI (reference sequence). The CDR3 spans 14 residues. CDR3 sequence reads: CASKTGGPNSPLHF. In nucleotides, the CDR3 is TGTGCCAGCAAGACAGGGGGCCCTAATTCACCCCTCCACTTT.

On this clonotype: At one end the junction does not follow the germline gene, possibly because of a read error. The chain links TRBV5-1 to TRBJ2-7, with D maybe TRBD2 (6 bases). The CDR3 runs 14 residues. Looked up from germline, CDR1 is SGHRS and CDR2 is YFSETQ. The CDR3 DNA is TGCGCTAGCAGCTTGGGAACCTCGGGGGACGAGCAGTACTTC. This gives the protein CASSLGTSGDEQYF.

There are a few counts of this clonotype. A much larger clone lies a single base off, so this may be a read error. The rearrangement links TRBV20-1 to TRBJ2-7; 8 nucleotides align to TRBD2. This CDR3 region has 15 residues. Germline V lookup: CDR1 DFQATT, CDR2 SNEGSKA (reference sequence). Unmatched junction bases numbered 10, after V lost 6 bases and J lost 0 bases. The CDR3 reads CSAALIAGSSYEQYF. The CDR3 DNA reads TGCAGTGCGGCGCTGATAGCGGGAAGCTCCTACGAGCAGTACTTC.

On this clonotype itself: Lacking the conserved final phenylalanine or tryptophan, this CDR3 likely reflects a read error. The chain combines TRBV6-6 with TRBJ1-6, with D unresolved. CDR1 is MNHNY and CDR2 is SVGAGI in the germline V gene (reference sequence). CDR3 length equals 14 residues. The V and J ends lost 8 bases and 9 bases respectively, with 17 bases between them. The CDR3 DNA reads as TGTGCCAGCGGACCGTTGAAGGAATTTTCACCCCTCCACTTA. It yields the protein CASGPLKEFSPLHL.

To note about this clonotype: Given the absence of the conserved phenylalanine or tryptophan at the CDR3 end, a read error is likely. The CDR3 coding sequence is TGTGCCACCAGTGATTTGACTAGCGGGAGTCAGGTGAATGAGCAGTTCGTC. This translates into CATSDLTSGSQVNEQFV. The rearrangement uses TRBV24-1 and TRBJ2-1; 11 bases match TRBD2. Trimming took 0 bases from V and 7 from J; bases not matched to a gene: 7. The CDR3 has 17 residues. Germline V gene data show CDR1 as KGHDR and CDR2 as SFDVKD.

As regards this clonotype: A much larger clone sits a single nucleotide away, making a read error possible. In this CDR3 the conserved last residue, phenylalanine or tryptophan, is missing, so a read error is likely. The chain has TRBV12-3 or TRBV12-4 and TRBJ2-1, with D uncertain. V was shortened by 3 bases and J by 5 bases, with 11 bases between the two germline ends. The CDR3 runs 14 residues. CDR3 loop: CASSFWSRNNEQFL. CDR3 in DNA: TGTGCCAGCAGTTTCTGGTCGCGGAACAATGAGCAGTTCTTA.

Concerning this clonotype: This may arise from a read error, as a much more abundant clone is one base away. The CDR3 DNA sequence: TGTGCCAGCAGCCAAGATGGCCAGTACCACGCTAGCAATCAGCCCCAGCATTTT. This encodes CASSQDGQYHASNQPQHF. V and J are TRBV4-2 and TRBJ1-5; D is uncertain. The germline V gene has CDR1 LGHNA and CDR2 YNFKEQ. V was cut by 0 bases and J by 0 bases, with 15 bases left in between. This CDR3 has 18 amino acids.

The sample holds a few counts of this clonotype. This CDR3 reads CATSRSDTEAFF. DNA for the CDR3: TGTGCAACCAGCCGTTCAGACACTGAAGCTTTCTTT. This chain uses TRBV12-5 with TRBJ1-1; D not certain. Germline V lookup: CDR1 LGHNT, CDR2 FRNRAP. The CDR3 extends over 12 amino acids.

Note on this clonotype: Because it lacks the conserved phenylalanine or tryptophan at the end, this CDR3 is likely a read error. This chain uses TRBV5-1 with TRBJ2-3, with D perhaps matching TRBD2 (5 bases). From germline, CDR1 is SGHRS and CDR2 YFSETQ. The CDR3 sequence is 16 residues long. V was pared by 1 base and J by 6 bases, with 18 bases between. The CDR3 region has the DNA TGCGCCAGCAGCTTGAGGCCGCGGGTGGGCCGTGATACGCAGTATTCT. Its translation: CASSLRPRVGRDTQYS.

The chain recombines TRBV6-5 with TRBJ2-7, with a possible D match to TRBD2 (5 bases). The CDR3 totals 14 residues. Germline V gene data show CDR1 as MNHEY and CDR2 as SVGAGI. V was pared by 4 bases and J by 2 bases, with 12 bases between. The DNA of the CDR3 is TGTGCCAGCAGTTGCTCACTAGTGCCCTACGAGCAGTACTTC. This sequence encodes CASSCSLVPYEQYF.

This chain joins TRBV11-3 and TRBJ2-3; D assignment may be TRBD1 or TRBD2 (5 bases each). CDR1 SGHNT and CDR2 YENEEA come from the germline V gene. The CDR3 contains 15 residues. Trimming shortened V by 7 bases and J by 4 bases, and 18 bases separated the two germline ends. This CDR3 is CASISGANMADTQYF. CDR3 nucleotides: TGTGCCAGCATCTCCGGGGCTAATATGGCAGATACGCAGTATTTT.